This T cell receptor (beta chain) was recorded in a study of human T cells and chemical hapten exposure. V lost 4 bases to trimming and J lost 8 bases, with 18 bases between them. This CDR3 comprises 15 residues. Regarding time point: pre-sensitization, week 0. Treatment specified: therapeutic diphenylcyclopropenone sensitization with weekly scalp DPC. At least ten counts were recorded for this clonotype. MiXCR was run by TCRdb on the RACE reads, yielding one entry per CDR3 protein. The sample lists more than 250,000 distinct CDR3 sequences, roughly 8% occurring once. The V and J genes are TRBV12-3 or TRBV12-4 and TRBJ2-1; tentatively, D is TRBD1 or TRBD2 (7 bases each). The receptor comes from a man between 18 and 35 years old with alopecia areata. Some clones in this sample may be carry-over from other donors' samples. The sample consisted of whole blood, taken in connection with sensitization to the hapten diphenylcyclopropenone (DPC). CDR3 in DNA: TGTGCCAGCAGTTCTTTACAGGGGAGGGACGATGAGCAGTTCTTC. Protein: CASSSLQGRDDEQFF.